These 29 T cell receptor beta chains were all obtained from the same sample, sequenced in a study of early T cells in non-severe SARS-CoV-2 infection. Each CDR3 protein gets one entry after TCRdb re-called the 5' RACE reads with MiXCR. The table lists 85,000 to 100,000 distinct CDR3 sequences, approximately 13% of them singletons. Sequenced material: whole blood. The receptor source for this set is an adult who was a healthcare worker with PCR-confirmed SARS-CoV-2 infection or an uninfected control (not recorded which).

The J gene is TRBJ2-2, the V gene TRBV28, with TRBD2 as a possible D gene (5 bases). Per germline, CDR1 MDHEN and CDR2 SYDVKM. This CDR3 region has 12 residues. The V and J ends lost 7 bases and 4 bases respectively, with 7 bases between them. CDR3 bases: TGTGCCAGCAACGGGGTCACCGGGGAGCTGTTTTTT. It codes for CASNGVTGELFF. Full variable domain (outside the CDR3, taken from reference TRBV28 and TRBJ2-2): DVKVTQSSRYLVKRTGEKVFLECVQDMDHENMFWYRQDPGLGLRLIYFSYDVKMKEKGDIPEGYSVSREKKERFSLILESASTNQTSMYLCASNGVTGELFFGEGSRLTVL.

This clonotype was counted ten times or more. This chain joins TRBV3-1 and TRBJ2-7; D is possibly TRBD1 or TRBD2 (6 bases each). This CDR3 region has 15 residues. The germline V gene encodes CDR1 LGHDT and CDR2 YNNKEL (reference sequence). V lost 0 bases to trimming and J lost 9 bases, with 18 bases between them. The CDR3 is CASSQDRGRSMVQYF. CDR3 DNA: TGTGCCAGCAGCCAAGATCGGGGGCGGTCCATGGTGCAGTACTTC.

This clonotype occurred many times. The chain uses TRBV5-1 and TRBJ2-3, with D maybe TRBD1 (5 bases). Per germline, CDR1 SGHRS and CDR2 YFSETQ. Trimming shortened V by 3 bases and J by 2 bases, and 13 bases separated the two germline ends. CDR3 length: 15 amino acids. The CDR3 sequence is CASSSRVINTDTQYF. CDR3 in DNA: TGCGCCAGCAGCTCCAGGGTTATCAACACAGATACGCAGTATTTT.

This clonotype was seen ten or more times. J is TRBJ1-3 and V is TRBV27; perhaps TRBD1 as D (5 bases). This CDR3 has 14 amino acids. The germline V gene has CDR1 MNHEY and CDR2 SMNVEV (reference sequence). The V end was cut by 6 bases, the J end by 2 bases, with 11 bases between. The CDR3 DNA reads TGTGCCAGCAGCTTTGGCAGGGCTGGAAACACCATATATTTT. Translating gives CASSFGRAGNTIYF.

This clonotype showed up many times. The CDR3 here is CASSLGGGANYEQYF. CDR3 sequence (DNA): TGCGCCAGCAGCTTGGGCGGGGGGGCCAACTACGAGCAGTACTTC. The V and J genes are TRBV5-1 and TRBJ2-7, with 9 nucleotides matching TRBD2. With 0 bases clipped from V and 3 bases from J, the junction kept 4 bases outside the gene matches. The CDR3 has 15 residues. CDR1 is SGHRS and CDR2 is YFSETQ in the germline V gene.

The rearrangement links TRBV29-1 to TRBJ2-1; D unresolved. The CDR3 has 10 amino acids. Germline CDR1 is SQVTM and CDR2 is ANQGSEA. The CDR3 nucleotides read TGCGCGGCCATCTACAATGAGCAGTTCTTC. It translates to CAAIYNEQFF.

This rearrangement joins TRBV2 to TRBJ1-4; unclear D gene. There are 11 residues in the CDR3. V was trimmed by 3 bases and J by 7 bases, leaving 3 bases between them. Germline V gene lookup returns CDR1 SNHLY and CDR2 FYNNEI. CDR3: CASSEGEKLFF. CDR3 in DNA: TGTGCCAGCAGTGAGGGTGAAAAACTGTTTTTT. The full variable domain, rest sourced from reference TRBV2 and TRBJ1-4, is EPEVTQTPSHQVTQMGQEVILRCVPISNHLYFYWYRQILGQKVEFLVSFYNNEISEKSEIFDDQFSVERPDGSNFTLKIRSTKLEDSAMYFCASSEGEKLFFGSGTQLSVL.

The rearrangement joins TRBV7-2 to TRBJ2-3; no clear D gene. This CDR3 region has 16 residues. Germline-derived CDR1 and CDR2 are SGHTA and FQGNSA. Deletions cut 5 bases from V and 0 bases from J, with 15 bases between. Written as DNA, the CDR3 is TGTGCCAGCAGCCCTAATTTGTGGGGAAGCACAGATACGCAGTATTTT. Protein: CASSPNLWGSTDTQYF.

This clonotype was detected many times. The CDR3 sequence is CASSEPGQGNEKLFF. For the CDR3, the DNA is TGTGCCAGCAGTGAACCGGGACAGGGTAATGAAAAACTGTTTTTT. The V call is TRBV6-1, the J call TRBJ1-4; TRBD1 matches 9 bases. V dropped 2 bases and J dropped 4; count of bases not matched to a gene: 2. Germline CDR1 and CDR2: MNHNS and SASEGT. The CDR3 contains 15 residues.

This clonotype was counted many times. The genes are TRBV2 and TRBJ2-5; D gene uncertain. Per the germline V gene, CDR1 is SNHLY and CDR2 is FYNNEI. The CDR3 is 14 residues long. Trimming took off 4 bases at V and 1 base at J, with 10 bases between the two ends. Here the CDR3 DNA reads TGTGCCAGCAGTGTGTCCCCAGGCCAAGAGACCCAGTACTTC. Its translation is CASSVSPGQETQYF.

The sample holds many counts of this clonotype. The chain has TRBV5-4 and TRBJ2-1, with TRBD2 matching over 9 bases. The CDR3 is 15 residues long. V gave up 4 bases and J gave up 5 bases; unmatched junction bases: 7. Germline lookup yields CDR1 SGHNT and CDR2 YYREEE (reference sequence). The CDR3 region is CASSPARGGNNEQFF. CDR3 in DNA: TGTGCCAGCAGCCCGGCGCGGGGGGGAAACAATGAGCAGTTCTTC. The whole variable domain, filled in from reference TRBV5-4 and TRBJ2-1, reads ETGVTQSPTHLIKTRGQQVTLRCSSQSGHNTVSWYQQALGQGPQFIFQYYREEENGRGNFPPRFSGLQFPNYSSELNVNALELDDSALYLCASSPARGGNNEQFFGPGTRLTVL.

This clonotype has at least ten counts. The chain uses TRBV15 and TRBJ1-5; no clear D gene. Germline CDR1 and CDR2: LNHNV and YYDKDF (reference sequence). The CDR3 length is 15 residues. V lost 1 base and J 7 bases, leaving 14 bases between the germline ends. The CDR3 DNA is TGTGCCACCAGCAGAGGAGAGAGGGTTTGGCAGCCCCAGCATTTT. This translates into CATSRGERVWQPQHF. Looking up the rest from reference TRBV15 and TRBJ1-5 gives the full variable domain: DAMVIQNPRYQVTQFGKPVTLSCSQTLNHNVMYWYQQKSSQAPKLLFHYYDKDFNNEADTPDNFQSRRPNTSFCFLDIRSPGLGDTAMYLCATSRGERVWQPQHFGDGTRLSIL.

This clonotype has more than one count but fewer than ten. This chain connects TRBV4-2 to TRBJ2-3; D is ambiguous. V gave up 1 base and J gave up 3 bases, with 2 bases separating them. The CDR3 totals 12 residues. The germline gives CDR1 LGHNA, CDR2 YNFKEQ. CDR3 sequence (DNA): TGTGCCAGCAGCCAAGCGACAGATACGCAGTATTTT. This gives the protein CASSQATDTQYF.

The chain couples TRBV5-1 to TRBJ1-4, with D tentatively TRBD1 (6 bases). Trimming removed 0 bases from V and 8 bases from J, with 11 bases in between. CDR1 and CDR2 (germline): SGHRS, YFSETQ. This CDR3 has 14 amino acids. The CDR3 spells CASSLEGGPEKLFF. CDR3 in DNA: TGCGCCAGCAGCTTGGAGGGGGGTCCGGAAAAACTGTTTTTT.

CDR3 loop: CASSASREVFGNTIYF. DNA of the CDR3: TGTGCCAGCAGCGCTAGCAGGGAAGTATTCGGAAACACCATATATTTT. The chain couples TRBV9 to TRBJ1-3, with D possibly matching TRBD1 (5 bases). From germline, CDR1 is SGDLS and CDR2 YYNGEE. The CDR3 runs to 16 residues. Trimming removed 3 bases at V and 4 bases at J, with 17 bases between.

This clonotype came up many times. V gene TRBV5-1 combines with J gene TRBJ1-2, with 8 bases matching TRBD1. This CDR3 region has 17 residues. Germline-derived CDR1 and CDR2 are SGHRS and YFSETQ. The junction had 11 bases not matched to a gene; V was cut back by 1 base and J by 3 bases. DNA for the CDR3: TGCGCCAGCAGCTTGACACCGAGCCCAGGGGGCGACTATGGCTACACCTTC. Protein sequence: CASSLTPSPGGDYGYTF.

This clonotype came up many times. This sequence joins TRBV20-1 and TRBJ1-3; D unresolved. The CDR3 is made up of 14 amino acids. The V end was cut by 1 base, the J end by 15 bases, with 22 bases between. Germline lookup yields CDR1 DFQATT and CDR2 SNEGSKA (reference sequence). CDR3 region: CSARGLGSLETPYF. DNA of the CDR3: TGCAGTGCTAGAGGTCTCGGCTCTCTGGAAACACCATATTTT.

This clonotype was observed many times. The chain couples TRBV5-5 to TRBJ2-5, with D possibly TRBD2 on 6 matching bases. Germline lookup yields CDR1 SGHKS and CDR2 YYEKEE (reference sequence). The CDR3 loop spans 16 amino acids. The V end was cut by 3 bases, the J end by 5 bases, with 20 bases between. The CDR3 nucleotides are TGTGCCAGCAGCTCCTCCGGACTAACGAACATGGAGACCCAGTACTTC. It codes for CASSSSGLTNMETQYF.

The rearrangement uses TRBV6-5 and TRBJ1-1, with TRBD1 matching 8 bases. The junction had 8 bases not matched to a gene; V was cut back by 6 bases and J by 5 bases. Germline CDR1 is MNHEY and CDR2 is SVGAGI. This CDR3 has 14 residues. CDR3 coding DNA: TGTGCCAGCAGCCGACAGGGGTGGTCAACTGAAGCTTTCTTT. Protein product: CASSRQGWSTEAFF.

Ten or more counts support this clonotype. The chain couples TRBV2 to TRBJ2-2, with 10 positions matching TRBD2. This CDR3 region has 15 residues. The V segment lost 6 bases and the J segment 3 bases; nucleotides outside the gene matches: 4. Germline CDR1 and CDR2: SNHLY and FYNNEI. CDR3 sequence: CASRASGSYTGELFF. The CDR3 DNA reads TGTGCCAGCAGGGCTAGCGGGAGCTACACCGGGGAGCTGTTTTTT.

This clonotype appeared many times. The chain links TRBV4-1 to TRBJ1-1; no clear D. Trimming took off 0 bases at V and 10 bases at J, with 9 bases between the two ends. The CDR3 runs 12 residues. Germline assignment: CDR1 MGHRA and CDR2 YSYEKL. Here the CDR3 DNA reads TGCGCCAGCAGCCAAGATCGGTGGCGAGCTTTCTTT. Its protein product is CASSQDRWRAFF.

The V gene is TRBV6-6, the J gene TRBJ2-3; TRBD2 matches 11 bases. The J segment lost 4 bases and the V segment lost 6 bases, leaving 3 bases of the junction unmatched. Germline assignment: CDR1 MNHNY and CDR2 SVGAGI (reference sequence). The CDR3 has 14 amino acids. Here the CDR3 DNA reads TGTGCCAGCAGGACTAGCGGGGAAGCAGATACGCAGTATTTT. It is translated as CASRTSGEADTQYF.

In this sample, this clonotype turned up many times. This chain uses TRBV6-6 with TRBJ2-5, with D possibly matching TRBD1 (6 bases). Looked up from germline, CDR1 is MNHNY and CDR2 is SVGAGI (reference sequence). The CDR3 runs 16 residues. V lost 2 bases, J lost 2 bases, and 15 bases lay in between. In DNA, the CDR3 is TGTGCCAGCAGTTACCAGGGGTCGGCCCAACAAGAGACCCAGTACTTC. This sequence encodes CASSYQGSAQQETQYF.

This clonotype appeared many times. The chain has TRBV5-1 and TRBJ2-5; 8 bases fit TRBD1. V was pared by 5 bases and J by 5 bases, with 8 bases of the junction left unmatched. Germline CDR1 is SGHRS and CDR2 is YFSETQ. This CDR3 has 14 residues. CDR3 sequence (DNA): TGCGCCAGCAGTCATGGACAGGGAGGCGAGACCCAGTACTTC. It codes for CASSHGQGGETQYF.

This clonotype was picked up many times. The J gene is TRBJ2-5, the V gene TRBV7-9; 8 nucleotides line up with TRBD1. CDR1 and CDR2 (germline): SEHNR, FQNEAQ (reference sequence). The junction had 18 bases not matched to a gene; V was cut back by 5 bases and J by 1 base. The CDR3 runs 19 residues. CDR3 in amino acids: CASSLGRIRGPSPQETQYF. The CDR3 nucleotides are TGTGCCAGCAGCCTAGGGCGGATCAGGGGGCCCTCCCCCCAAGAGACCCAGTACTTC.

The gene calls are TRBV6-5 and TRBJ2-1, with a possible D match to TRBD1 (6 bases). This CDR3 has 17 amino acids. Germline V lookup: CDR1 MNHEY, CDR2 SVGAGI. Trimming took 0 bases from V and 3 from J, leaving 15 bases between them. In nucleotides, the CDR3 is TGTGCCAGCAGTTACTCCCCGGGCAGGGGCCTCTACAATGAGCAGTTCTTC. Residues: CASSYSPGRGLYNEQFF.

The sample holds many counts of this clonotype. This sequence joins TRBV28 and TRBJ2-7; D assignment may be TRBD1 or TRBD2 (5 bases each). Germline V gives CDR1 MDHEN, CDR2 SYDVKM. Trimming removed 3 bases at V and 3 bases at J, with 12 bases between. The CDR3 runs 14 residues. The CDR3 loop is CASSFGDGIYEQYF. In DNA form, the CDR3 reads TGTGCCAGCAGTTTTGGGGACGGAATCTACGAGCAGTACTTC. Using reference TRBV28 and TRBJ2-7 for the parts outside the CDR3, the full variable domain is DVKVTQSSRYLVKRTGEKVFLECVQDMDHENMFWYRQDPGLGLRLIYFSYDVKMKEKGDIPEGYSVSREKKERFSLILESASTNQTSMYLCASSFGDGIYEQYFGPGTRLTVT.

This clonotype was seen at least ten times. The J gene is TRBJ2-5, the V gene TRBV4-3; D might be TRBD2 (6 bases). Germline values: CDR1 LGHNA, CDR2 YSLEER. This CDR3 is built from 18 residues. Deletions cut 0 bases from V and 0 bases from J, with 17 bases between. The CDR3 nucleotides are TGCGCCAGCAGCCAAGACTGGACCTCGGGGGTGTACCAAGAGACCCAGTACTTC. Protein sequence: CASSQDWTSGVYQETQYF.

This clonotype has more than one count but fewer than ten. V usage is TRBV7-2 and J usage is TRBJ1-6; maybe TRBD1 (5 bases). The V gene lost 2 bases and the J gene lost 7 bases, with 15 bases spanning the gap. The CDR3 loop spans 16 amino acids. Per the germline V gene, CDR1 is SGHTA and CDR2 is FQGNSA. The CDR3 sequence: CASSLYGTAQNSPLHF. Written as DNA, the CDR3 is TGTGCCAGCAGCTTATACGGGACTGCCCAGAATTCACCCCTCCACTTT.